The 19 T cell receptor beta chains presented below share a single source sample, sequenced in a study of T cell responses to AZD1222 COVID-19 vaccine. The assay was immunoSEQ multiplex PCR, and TCRdb's table has in-frame clones only and misses some. Found here are 65,000 to 75,000 clones, around four fifths of them singletons; the top ten hold 21%. The sample here was peripheral blood, taken on day 0 of AZD1222 vaccination. The receptors shown here come from an adult in good health.

The chain carries TRBV18 and TRBJ1-2, with a tentative D call TRBD1 (6 bases). Trimming cost V 2 bases and J 4 bases, with 14 bases left between them. Looked up from germline, CDR1 is KGHSH and CDR2 is LQKENI. The CDR3 extends over 15 amino acids. The CDR3 region is CASSPLHRERYGYTF. The CDR3 coding sequence is TGTGCCAGCTCACCATTACACAGGGAGCGCTATGGCTACACCTTC.

The CDR3 is CASSFRLSGGYTF. The CDR3 DNA is TGTGCCAGCAGTTTTCGTTTGTCTGGTGGCTACACCTTC. V gene TRBV27 combines with J gene TRBJ1-2; D is unresolved. V was pared by 3 bases and J by 7 bases, with 12 bases between. Germline CDR1 and CDR2: MNHEY and SMNVEV (reference sequence). The CDR3 loop spans 13 amino acids.

The chain couples TRBV7-2 to TRBJ2-7, with D uncertain. V lost 1 base and J lost 7, with 14 bases in between. CDR3 length: 14 residues. Germline V CDR1 and CDR2: SGHTA, FQGNSA. The CDR3 sequence is CASSLVRSMGEQYF. The CDR3 DNA is TGTGCCAGCAGCTTAGTCCGATCCATGGGGGAGCAGTACTTC.

The V and J genes are TRBV12-3 or TRBV12-4 and TRBJ1-2; a possible D gene is TRBD1 (5 bases). The germline V and J ends were trimmed by 2 bases and 5 bases, with 9 bases remaining between them. The CDR3 has 13 amino acids. CDR3 sequence reads: CASSLQGSYGYTF. In DNA, the CDR3 is TGTGCCAGCAGTTTACAGGGATCGTATGGCTACACCTTC.

This chain joins TRBV13 and TRBJ1-4; D gene unclear. The CDR3 consists of 14 residues. Trimming took 3 bases from V and 8 from J, leaving 13 bases between them. CDR1 is PRHDT and CDR2 is FYEKMQ in the germline V gene (reference sequence). CDR3 coding DNA: TGTGCCAGCAGCTTTGCACAGCGTAACGAAAAACTGTTTTTT. Translation: CASSFAQRNEKLFF.

The CDR3 sequence is CASSYSAEQYF. CDR3 nucleotide sequence: TGTGCCAGCAGTTACAGCGCTGAGCAGTACTTC. V is TRBV6-2 or TRBV6-3 and J is TRBJ2-7; D is unclear. Germline CDR1 is MNHEY and CDR2 is SVGEGT. Trimming removed 2 bases from V and 7 bases from J, with 6 bases in between. This CDR3 region has 11 residues.

The chain links TRBV5-1 to TRBJ1-2; D ambiguous. Per germline, CDR1 SGHRS and CDR2 YFSETQ. V was shortened by 0 bases and J by 4 bases, with 7 bases between the two germline ends. CDR3 length: 13 residues. CDR3 DNA sequence: TGCGCCAGCAGCTTGGATGTAGGCTATGGCTACACCTTC. As protein: CASSLDVGYGYTF.

The V gene is TRBV28, the J gene TRBJ2-7; possible D gene TRBD2, 10 bases. CDR3 size: 20 residues. Deletions cut 2 bases from V and 6 bases from J, with 32 bases between. Germline V gene lookup returns CDR1 MDHEN and CDR2 SYDVKM. The CDR3 spells CASSLAGTGLAGVYRPEQYF. The CDR3 DNA reads as TGTGCCAGCAGTTTAGCGGGGACAGGGCTAGCGGGAGTCTATCGACCCGAGCAGTACTTC.

This clone was seen a single time. The chain links TRBV6-5 to TRBJ1-1, with TRBD1 matching over 8 bases. The CDR3 covers 15 residues. V lost 5 bases to trimming and J lost 5 bases; unmatched junction nucleotides: 10. CDR1 is MNHEY, CDR2 SVGAGI, per germline. In DNA, the CDR3 is TGTGCCAGCAGTCACCGGACAGGGATGGGGACTGAAGCTTTCTTT. Translated: CASSHRTGMGTEAFF.

The chain links TRBV2 to TRBJ2-7; TRBD2 might be the D (7 bases). Looked up from germline, CDR1 is SNHLY and CDR2 is FYNNEI. V lost 7 bases and J lost 0, with 19 bases in between. CDR3 length: 16 residues. The CDR3 bases are TGTGCCAGCACCCAGGGAGGGGGAGTCAGCTCCTACGAGCAGTACTTC. Amino acid sequence: CASTQGGGVSSYEQYF.

V gene TRBV7-3 combines with J gene TRBJ1-3, with D unclear. Germline V gene sequence: CDR1 SGHTA, CDR2 FQGTGA. There are 15 residues in the CDR3. The V end was cut by 2 bases, the J end by 1 base, with 9 bases between. CDR3 in amino acids: CASSLSGGSGNTIYF. CDR3 nucleotide sequence: TGTGCCAGCAGCTTATCGGGAGGGTCTGGAAACACCATATATTTT. The whole variable domain, filled in from reference TRBV7-3 and TRBJ1-3, reads GAGVSQTPSNKVTEKGKYVELRCDPISGHTALYWYRQSLGQGPEFLIYFQGTGAADDSGLPNDRFFAVRPEGSVSTLKIQRTERGDSAVYLCASSLSGGSGNTIYFGEGSWLTVV.

The CDR3: CASSMDFNEKLFF. DNA for the CDR3: TGTGCCAGCAGTATGGACTTTAATGAAAAACTGTTTTTT. V is TRBV6-6 and J is TRBJ1-4; no definite D call. CDR1 is MNHNY and CDR2 is SVGAGI in the germline V gene (reference sequence). Trimming cost V 5 bases and J 4 bases, with 8 bases left between them. This CDR3 is built from 13 residues.

The chain uses TRBV28 and TRBJ2-6; D remains unclear. The CDR3 consists of 16 residues. Trimming removed 3 bases from V and 0 bases from J, with 9 bases in between. Germline V lookup: CDR1 MDHEN, CDR2 SYDVKM. The CDR3 protein is CASSFLSRSGANVLTF. The CDR3 nucleotides are TGTGCCAGCAGTTTTCTTAGTCGCTCTGGGGCCAACGTCCTGACTTTC.

This clone was counted only a few times. The rearrangement joins TRBV7-2 to TRBJ1-1; 8 nucleotides line up with TRBD1. V shed 5 bases, J shed 4 bases, and the junction held 6 bases outside the gene matches. The CDR3 runs 14 residues. In germline, CDR1 is SGHTA, CDR2 FQGNSA. The CDR3 DNA sequence: TGTGCCAGCAGCCAGGGGGCGGGGGGCACTGAAGCTTTCTTT. The encoded protein is CASSQGAGGTEAFF.

V and J are TRBV29-1 and TRBJ1-4, with 10 bases matching TRBD1. The CDR3 is 13 amino acids. Germline V CDR1 and CDR2: SQVTM, ANQGSEA. The V segment lost 7 bases and the J segment 7 bases; nucleotides outside the gene matches: 6. The chain's CDR3 is CSAARDRGEKLFF. In nucleotides, the CDR3 is TGCAGCGCCGCCCGGGACAGGGGTGAAAAACTGTTTTTT.

The V call is TRBV15, the J call TRBJ1-2; D may be TRBD1 (5 bases). Trimming removed 0 bases from V and 4 bases from J, with 12 bases in between. CDR1 LNHNV and CDR2 YYDKDF come from the germline V gene (reference sequence). The CDR3 runs 15 residues. The CDR3 nucleotides are TGTGCCACCAGCAGAGATTACGGGGCCGGCTATGGCTACACCTTC. This gives the protein CATSRDYGAGYGYTF.

V is TRBV12-3 or TRBV12-4 and J is TRBJ1-2; no clear D gene. Trimming removed 3 bases from V and 8 bases from J, with 7 bases in between. This CDR3 comprises 11 residues. The CDR3 coding sequence is TGTGCCAGCAGTTTGACCCAAGGCTACACCTTC. Translation gives CASSLTQGYTF.

This rearrangement joins TRBV18 to TRBJ2-5; 7 nucleotides agree with TRBD1. Per the germline V gene, CDR1 is KGHSH and CDR2 is LQKENI. This CDR3 region has 14 residues. The trim removed 2 bases at V and 2 bases at J, leaving 2 bases unmatched. The CDR3 DNA sequence: TGTGCCAGCTCACCAAGGGACAGACAAGAGACCCAGTACTTC. It is translated as CASSPRDRQETQYF. Combining the CDR3 with reference TRBV18 and TRBJ2-5 gives the whole variable domain NAGVMQNPRHLVRRRGQEARLRCSPMKGHSHVYWYRQLPEEGLKFMVYLQKENIIDESGMPKERFSAEFPKEGPSILRIQQVVRGDSAAYFCASSPRDRQETQYFGPGTRLLVL.

The chain couples TRBV6-4 to TRBJ2-3, with 15 nucleotides matching TRBD2. The CDR3 runs to 19 residues. V shed 0 bases and J 4 bases; nucleotides not matched to a gene: 8. CDR1 and CDR2 from the germline V gene are MRHNA and SNTAGT. In DNA form, the CDR3 reads TGTGCCAGCAGTGACTCGCGGACTAGCGGGGGGGCCGTCGCAGATACGCAGTATTTT. This codes for CASSDSRTSGGAVADTQYF.